This is a list of T cell receptor beta chains from one sample in a study of early stage breast cancer tumors. Only in-frame clones appear in the TCRdb table, and some are missing; sequencing was by immunoSEQ multiplex PCR. The table has 70,000 or so clones, approximately 80% seen once. The sample taken for sequencing was blood. Source of these receptors: a person aged 40 to 49 with breast cancer. CDR3s include the opening cysteine and the closing phenylalanine or tryptophan. Fields, in order: D gene, clone size, V gene, J gene, CDR3 protein, CDR3 DNA. The D gene is left open where the match is weak. Only some rows state a clone size, as once, few, many or a class for expanded clones.

>TRBD2|-|TRBV30|TRBJ2-5
CAWSVSGRKSETQYF
TGTGCCTGGAGTGTTAGCGGGAGGAAAAGCGAGACCCAGTACTTC
>TRBD1|-|TRBV5-1|TRBJ2-3
CASSYGTGTDTQYF
TGCGCCAGCAGCTATGGGACAGGGACAGATACGCAGTATTTT
>-|-|TRBV9|TRBJ2-7
CASSVGDTNSYEQYF
TGTGCCAGCAGCGTAGGGGATACCAACTCCTACGAGCAGTACTTC
>-|-|TRBV30|TRBJ1-4
CAWSSGPAAEKLFF
TGTGCCTGGAGTTCGGGTCCGGCGGCTGAAAAACTGTTTTTT
>TRBD2|-|TRBV4-1|TRBJ2-7
CASSLGLAIYEQYF
TGCGCCAGCAGTCTGGGACTAGCGATTTACGAGCAGTACTTC
>-|few|TRBV27|TRBJ2-7
CASGSLSREQYF
TGTGCCAGCGGGTCCCTTAGTCGCGAGCAGTACTTC
>TRBD1|once|TRBV27|TRBJ1-1
CASSPNRGLMNTEAFF
TGTGCCAGCAGTCCAAACAGGGGCCTGATGAACACTGAAGCTTTCTTT
>-|-|TRBV5-8|TRBJ1-1
CASSLWRNTEAFF
TGTGCCAGCAGCTTGTGGAGGAACACTGAAGCTTTCTTT
>-|-|TRBV7-7|TRBJ2-6
CASSPGVGANVLTF
TGTGCTAGCAGTCCAGGGGTTGGGGCCAACGTCCTGACTTTC
>-|-|TRBV5-5|TRBJ1-2
CASSLVLMGRTVGGYGYTF
TGTGCCAGCAGCTTGGTCCTTATGGGTCGGACGGTGGGGGGCTATGGCTACACCTTC
>-|-|TRBV18|TRBJ2-1
CASSPLPPQRSYNEQFF
TGTGCCAGCTCACCGTTACCACCACAGAGATCCTACAATGAGCAGTTCTTC
>TRBD1|once|TRBV6-1|TRBJ2-7
CASRRQGEQYF
TGTGCCAGCAGGCGACAGGGTGAGCAGTACTTC
>TRBD2|once|TRBV2|TRBJ2-1
CASSEARGDLAGNEQFF
TGTGCCAGCAGTGAAGCGCGGGGGGATCTAGCGGGAAATGAGCAGTTCTTC
>TRBD1|few|TRBV19|TRBJ2-2
CASSSRQGQTGELFF
TGTGCCAGTAGTTCTAGACAGGGTCAAACCGGGGAGCTGTTTTTT
>TRBD2|-|TRBV6-5|TRBJ2-3
CATSGLALADTQYF
TGTGCCACCTCGGGACTAGCGCTCGCAGATACGCAGTATTTT
>TRBD1|-|TRBV6-5|TRBJ2-3
CASSSQGETDTQYF
TGTGCCAGCAGTTCACAGGGGGAGACAGATACGCAGTATTTT
>-|-|TRBV6-5|TRBJ1-4
CASKSGAGRIEKLFF
TGTGCCAGCAAAAGCGGTGCAGGGAGGATTGAAAAACTGTTTTTT
>-|-|TRBV6-5|TRBJ2-7
CASSYSGGTRGEQYF
TGTGCCAGCAGTTACTCGGGAGGGACACGGGGTGAGCAGTACTTC
>-|-|TRBV19|TRBJ2-3
CASSDVRTSTDTQYF
TGTGCCAGTAGTGACGTTCGAACTAGCACAGATACGCAGTATTTT
>-|-|TRBV6-6|TRBJ2-7
CASTGREKDYEQYF
TGTGCCAGCACGGGCAGGGAAAAAGACTACGAGCAGTACTTC
>-|-|TRBV28|TRBJ1-4
CASSEGFNEKLFF
TGTGCCAGCAGTGAGGGATTTAATGAAAAACTGTTTTTT
>-|few|TRBV27|TRBJ1-2
CASSPLEGLYGYTF
TGTGCCAGCAGTCCGCTCGAGGGCCTCTATGGCTACACCTTC
>-|-|TRBV18|TRBJ2-2
CASSPGQTTGELFF
TGTGCCAGCTCACCCGGACAGACCACCGGGGAGCTGTTTTTT
>-|-|TRBV29-1|TRBJ1-1
CSVGGETEAFF
TGCAGCGTAGGAGGGGAGACTGAAGCTTTCTTT
>-|-|TRBV27|TRBJ1-5
CASSLGSNQPQHF
TGTGCCAGCAGTTTGGGAAGCAATCAGCCCCAGCATTTT
>-|once|TRBV13|TRBJ1-1
CASSLHGEAFF
TGTGCCAGCAGCCTACATGGGGAAGCTTTCTTT
>TRBD1|-|TRBV28|TRBJ2-7
CASSLLTGDQYEQYF
TGTGCCAGCAGTTTATTGACAGGGGATCAGTACGAGCAGTACTTC
>TRBD2|-|TRBV28|TRBJ2-7
CASNAGVHEQYF
TGTGCCAGCAACGCGGGAGTACACGAGCAGTACTTC
>TRBD2|-|TRBV4-1|TRBJ2-2
CASSQVSGGATGELFF
TGCGCCAGCAGCCAAGTAAGCGGGGGAGCCACCGGGGAGCTGTTTTTT
>TRBD2|-|TRBV5-1|TRBJ2-1
CASSLASGSYNEQFF
TGCGCCAGCAGCTTGGCTAGCGGATCCTACAATGAGCAGTTCTTC
>TRBD2|once|TRBV2|TRBJ2-7
CASSRDSGDYEQYF
TGTGCCAGCTCGAGGGATAGCGGGGACTACGAGCAGTACTTC
>TRBD1|-|TRBV5-1|TRBJ1-5
CASSLTGVSNQPQHF
TGCGCCAGCAGCTTGACAGGGGTTAGCAATCAGCCCCAGCATTTT
>-|-|TRBV5-1|TRBJ2-3
CASQTLTGGGGDTQYF
TGCGCCAGTCAGACCCTGACGGGCGGAGGGGGAGATACGCAGTATTTT
>TRBD1|-|TRBV4-1|TRBJ2-5
CASSQGQGRETQYF
TGCGCCAGCAGCCAGGGACAGGGTCGAGAGACCCAGTACTTC
>TRBD1|-|TRBV7-9|TRBJ1-4
CASSADREGEKLFF
TGTGCCAGCAGCGCCGACAGGGAAGGGGAAAAACTGTTTTTT
>TRBD1|-|TRBV7-9|TRBJ2-1
CASRRQGNEQFF
TGTGCCAGCAGACGACAGGGTAATGAGCAGTTCTTC
>TRBD1|-|TRBV19|TRBJ1-3
CASRRTGNSGNTIYF
TGTGCCAGTAGGCGGACAGGGAACTCTGGAAACACCATATATTTT
>-|-|TRBV18|TRBJ2-5
CASSPRDQETQYF
TGTGCCAGCTCACCTAGGGACCAAGAGACCCAGTACTTC
>TRBD2|-|TRBV2|TRBJ2-2
CASIPREVPTGELFF
TGTGCCAGCATACCCCGGGAGGTCCCCACCGGGGAGCTGTTTTTT